This T cell receptor (beta chain) was recovered during a study of T cell clonotyping in hematopoietic cell transplantation. Germline loops: CDR1 LNHDA, CDR2 SQIVND (reference sequence). Germline trimming cut 7 bases from V and 4 bases from J; bases unmatched to any gene: 13. The CDR3 loop spans 18 amino acids. As to time point: recipient sample about 28 days before transplant, after cytoreduction. Blood collection times were about day -28 and days 30, 100, 180 posttransplant. Libraries were prepared by immunoSEQ multiplex PCR; TCRdb keeps only in-frame clonotypes and omits some of them. This table has 75,000 to 95,000 clones, almost 97% appearing once.

Sequences were derived from peripheral blood mononuclear cells, sampled before stem cell transplant. The chain recombines TRBV19 with TRBJ2-6; 10 nucleotides agree with TRBD1. The source of this sequence is a woman in her forties or fifties with acute myeloid leukemia. Some clones in this sample may be carry-over from other donors' samples. CDR3 DNA: TGTGCCAGTAATGGTCGCCGACAGGGGGCCTCCGGGGCCAACGTCCTGACTTTC. It encodes CASNGRRQGASGANVLTF.